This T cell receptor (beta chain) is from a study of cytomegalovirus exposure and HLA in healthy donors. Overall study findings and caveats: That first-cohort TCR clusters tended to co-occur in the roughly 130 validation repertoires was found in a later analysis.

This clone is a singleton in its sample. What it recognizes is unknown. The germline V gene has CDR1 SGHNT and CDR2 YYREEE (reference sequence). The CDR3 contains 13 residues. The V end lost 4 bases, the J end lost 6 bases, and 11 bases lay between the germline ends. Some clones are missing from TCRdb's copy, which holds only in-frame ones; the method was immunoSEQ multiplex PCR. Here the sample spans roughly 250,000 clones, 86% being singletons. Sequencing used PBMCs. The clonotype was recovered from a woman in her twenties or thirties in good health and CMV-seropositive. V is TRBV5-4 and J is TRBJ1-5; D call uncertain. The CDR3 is CASSQDRGQPQHF. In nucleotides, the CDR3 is TGTGCCAGCAGCCAGGACCGGGGTCAGCCCCAGCATTTT.